This TCR beta chain was recorded in a study of T cell repertoires in cytomegalovirus infection. Comment on this clonotype: The antigen is not known. A much larger clone differs by one base, so this may be a read error.

Germline V gene data show CDR1 as SGHTA and CDR2 as FQGNSA. There are 14 residues in the CDR3. TCRdb itself ran the reads through MiXCR, one entry per CDR3 protein. The sample records around 300,000 distinct CDR3 sequences, roughly a fifth being singletons. The genes are TRBV7-2 and TRBJ1-1; D call uncertain. The input for sequencing was cultured PBMCs, taken from culture after CMV antigen stimulation. The TCR was taken from a human donor in good health (CMV status not recorded). Some clones in this sample may be carry-over from other donors' samples. In DNA, the CDR3 is TGTGCCAGCAGCTTCCGGACCCCGGGCACTGAAGCTTTATTT. This gives the protein CASSFRTPGTEALF. Using reference TRBV7-2 and TRBJ1-1 for the parts outside the CDR3, the full variable domain is GAGVSQSPSNKVTEKGKDVELRCDPISGHTALYWYRQSLGQGLEFLIYFQGNSAPDKSGLPSDRFSAERTGGSVSTLTIQRTQQEDSAVYLCASSFRTPGTEALFGQGTRLTVV.